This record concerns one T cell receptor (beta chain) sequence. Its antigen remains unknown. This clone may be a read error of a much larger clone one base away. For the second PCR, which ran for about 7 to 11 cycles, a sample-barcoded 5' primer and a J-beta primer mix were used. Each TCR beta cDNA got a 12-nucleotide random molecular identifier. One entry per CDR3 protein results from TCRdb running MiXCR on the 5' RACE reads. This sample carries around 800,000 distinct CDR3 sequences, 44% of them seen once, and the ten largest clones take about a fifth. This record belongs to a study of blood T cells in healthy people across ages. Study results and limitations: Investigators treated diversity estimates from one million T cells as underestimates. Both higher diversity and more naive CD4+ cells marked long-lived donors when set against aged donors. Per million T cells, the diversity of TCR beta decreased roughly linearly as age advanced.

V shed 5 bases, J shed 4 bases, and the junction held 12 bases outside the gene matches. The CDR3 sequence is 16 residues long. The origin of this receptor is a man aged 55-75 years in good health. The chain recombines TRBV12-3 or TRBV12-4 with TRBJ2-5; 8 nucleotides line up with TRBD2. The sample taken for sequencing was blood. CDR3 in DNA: TGTGCCAGCAGTCCCTGTGGAGAGGCGGGAGGAGAGACCCAGTACTTC. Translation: CASSPCGEAGGETQYF.